One and the same sample provided the 23 T cell receptor beta chains below, sequenced in a study of graft-versus-host responses after intestinal transplantation. Libraries were prepared by immunoSEQ multiplex PCR; TCRdb keeps only in-frame clonotypes and omits some of them. The sample shows 5,000 to 6,500 clones, 30% to 40% of them seen only once. The authors seeded roughly 200,000 CFSE-labeled responder cells together with roughly 200,000 irradiated stimulator cells tagged with violet dye. The sequencing here drew on alloreactive CD8+ T cells from a mixed lymphocyte reaction culture, taken before intestinal transplant. Subset reported: CFSE-low proliferating T cells sorted from roughly six-day pre-transplant mixed lymphocyte reaction (GvH or HvG direction). The receptors come from a human patient who received an intestinal transplant.

The chain is built from TRBV4-1 and TRBJ2-3; 12 bases map to TRBD2. Per the germline V gene, CDR1 is MGHRA and CDR2 is YSYEKL. The CDR3 spans 15 residues. The junction had 5 bases not matched to a gene; V was cut back by 4 bases and J by 6 bases. The CDR3 DNA reads TGCGCCAGCAGCCTACTAGCGGGGGGAACGGATACGCAGTATTTT. Amino acid sequence: CASSLLAGGTDTQYF.

The table lists this clone with a few counts. The chain has TRBV6-5 and TRBJ2-3; the match to TRBD2 covers 9 bases. Per germline, CDR1 MNHEY and CDR2 SVGAGI. V gave up 5 bases and J gave up 6 bases; unmatched junction bases: 9. The CDR3 runs 15 residues. CDR3 coding DNA: TGTGCCAGCAGTCCTAGCGGGAACCCCCCCGATACGCAGTATTTT. This codes for CASSPSGNPPDTQYF.

This clone was picked up a small number of times. V and J are TRBV5-1 and TRBJ2-3; 10 nucleotides match TRBD2. V gave up 6 bases and J gave up 11 bases; unmatched junction bases: 6. From germline, CDR1 is SGHRS and CDR2 YFSETQ. This CDR3 has 12 residues. CDR3 DNA sequence: TGCGCCAGCACTGTAGCGGGAGGAGTGCAGTATTTT. It is translated as CASTVAGGVQYF.

This clone was counted only a few times. The chain uses TRBV6-6 and TRBJ2-7; 9 bases are shared with TRBD1. Germline CDR1 reads MNHNY; CDR2 reads SVGAGI (reference sequence). The CDR3 contains 15 residues. The V and J ends lost 0 bases and 5 bases, in that order; junction bases with no gene match: 5. Here the CDR3 DNA reads TGTGCCAGCAGTTACTCGACGGGACAGGGAAACGAGCAGTACTTC. Amino acids: CASSYSTGQGNEQYF.

The V and J genes are TRBV18 and TRBJ2-2; tentatively, D is TRBD1 (6 bases). There are 16 residues in the CDR3. With 4 bases removed from V and 0 bases from J, the gap between germline ends came to 12 bases. Germline assignment: CDR1 KGHSH and CDR2 LQKENI. The CDR3 DNA follows: TGTGCCAGCTCACGAACACAGGGTGCGAACACCGGGGAGCTGTTTTTT. Translating gives CASSRTQGANTGELFF. Full variable domain (outside the CDR3, taken from reference TRBV18 and TRBJ2-2): NAGVMQNPRHLVRRRGQEARLRCSPMKGHSHVYWYRQLPEEGLKFMVYLQKENIIDESGMPKERFSAEFPKEGPSILRIQQVVRGDSAAYFCASSRTQGANTGELFFGEGSRLTVL.

This clone was detected a few times. This rearrangement joins TRBV5-6 to TRBJ2-7; 9 bases are shared with TRBD2. V was clipped by 6 bases and J by 4 bases; unmatched bases: 8. Germline V gene lookup returns CDR1 SGHDT and CDR2 YYEEEE. CDR3 size: 14 residues. CDR3 protein: CASTTGTSLYEQYF. The CDR3 nucleotides are TGTGCCAGCACAACCGGGACTAGCCTATACGAGCAGTACTTC.

The V call is TRBV4-1, the J call TRBJ2-3, with TRBD1 matching 8 bases. Trimming removed 4 bases from V and 1 base from J; junction bases left unmatched: 4. The CDR3 loop spans 15 amino acids. Looked up from germline, CDR1 is MGHRA and CDR2 is YSYEKL. CDR3 sequence reads: CASSPGGAGTDTQYF. The CDR3 DNA reads TGCGCCAGCAGCCCAGGGGGCGCCGGCACAGATACGCAGTATTTT.

The chain carries TRBV28 and TRBJ2-2; 8 bases are shared with TRBD2. With V trimmed by 2 bases and J by 7 bases, 9 bases remained unmatched. This CDR3 has 16 residues. Germline V gives CDR1 MDHEN, CDR2 SYDVKM. DNA for the CDR3: TGTGCCAGCAGTTTAACCCGGGGGGGGTTTAGCGGGGAGCTGTTTTTT. Protein product: CASSLTRGGFSGELFF.

By frequency in the sample, this clone is medium-sized. The rearrangement joins TRBV4-1 to TRBJ1-4, with 8 positions matching TRBD1. Germline V gene sequence: CDR1 MGHRA, CDR2 YSYEKL. V lost 1 base and J lost 8; bases outside the gene matches: 9. The length of the CDR3 is 16 residues. The CDR3 DNA reads as TGCGCCAGCAGCCAAGTCTGGGCCAGGGGGCAGGAAAAACTGTTTTTT. Translated, it gives CASSQVWARGQEKLFF.

This clone was recorded a few times. V is TRBV5-4 and J is TRBJ2-1, with TRBD2 matching over 7 bases. This CDR3 comprises 17 residues. Germline CDR1 SGHNT, CDR2 YYREEE (reference sequence). The V and J ends lost 3 bases and 4 bases, in that order; junction bases with no gene match: 13. The CDR3 DNA reads as TGTGCCAGCAGCTACCTCCAACTAGCGCCAGGGTACAATGAGCAGTTCTTC. Amino acid sequence: CASSYLQLAPGYNEQFF.

The J gene is TRBJ1-2, the V gene TRBV27, with 10 bases identical to TRBD1. Germline V gives CDR1 MNHEY, CDR2 SMNVEV (reference sequence). The CDR3 sequence is 14 residues long. V shed 5 bases, J shed 6 bases, and the junction held 6 bases outside the gene matches. The DNA of the CDR3 is TGTGCCAGCAGTCCCTCCGGGACAGGGGATGGCTACACCTTC. It yields the protein CASSPSGTGDGYTF.

By its share, this clone is medium-sized. V gene TRBV30 combines with J gene TRBJ2-2, with D unresolved. V was pared by 4 bases and J by 0 bases, with 9 bases between. This CDR3 region has 14 residues. Germline V CDR1 and CDR2: GTSNPN, SVGIG (reference sequence). The CDR3 nucleotides read TGTGCCTGGACACTCGTAACGAACACCGGGGAGCTGTTTTTT. It codes for CAWTLVTNTGELFF. Full variable domain (outside the CDR3, taken from reference TRBV30 and TRBJ2-2): SQTIHQWPATLVQPVGSPLSLECTVEGTSNPNLYWYRQAAGRGLQLLFYSVGIGQISSEVPQNLSASRPQDRQFILSSKKLLLSDSGFYLCAWTLVTNTGELFFGEGSRLTVL.

The chain employs TRBV7-6 and TRBJ1-6; TRBD1 matches 7 bases. Unmatched junction bases numbered 6, after V lost 1 base and J lost 9 bases. CDR3 length: 15 amino acids. Germline CDR1 and CDR2: SGHVS and FNYEAQ. CDR3 sequence (DNA): TGTGCCAGCAGCTTAGGGGCTACAGGGGCTTCACCCCTCCACTTT. The encoded protein is CASSLGATGASPLHF.

The rearrangement joins TRBV5-4 to TRBJ2-1; D is ambiguous. The V gene lost 7 bases and the J gene lost 2 bases, with 7 bases spanning the gap. The CDR3 is 12 amino acids. Germline V lookup: CDR1 SGHNT, CDR2 YYREEE (reference sequence). Written as DNA, the CDR3 is TGTGCCAGCCAAGAGCCCTACAATGAGCAGTTCTTC. Protein: CASQEPYNEQFF.

This clone was found a few times. This chain uses TRBV19 with TRBJ1-6; 7 bases align to TRBD1. CDR1 is LNHDA and CDR2 is SQIVND in the germline V gene (reference sequence). The CDR3 length is 17 residues. J lost 8 bases, V lost 3 bases, and 13 bases had no gene match. DNA for the CDR3: TGTGCCAGTAGTATTTTTAAGACTGGACAGGTTGATTCACCCCTCCACTTT. Amino acid sequence: CASSIFKTGQVDSPLHF.

This clone is hyperexpanded. This sequence joins TRBV5-6 and TRBJ2-7, with 10 bases that match TRBD2. In germline, CDR1 is SGHDT, CDR2 YYEEEE. Trimming removed 5 bases from V and 3 bases from J; junction bases left unmatched: 8. CDR3 length: 15 residues. The CDR3 is CASSEPGLAVYEQYF. CDR3 in DNA: TGTGCCAGCAGTGAACCTGGACTAGCGGTCTACGAGCAGTACTTC.

The J gene is TRBJ2-3, the V gene TRBV10-3, with TRBD2 identical over 11 bases. This CDR3 contains 16 residues. V dropped 6 bases and J dropped 3; count of bases not matched to a gene: 8. Germline V gene lookup returns CDR1 ENHRY and CDR2 SYGVKD. CDR3 amino acids: CAISITSGRLTDTQYF. The CDR3 DNA follows: TGTGCCATCAGCATAACTAGCGGGAGACTTACAGATACGCAGTATTTT.

In its sample, this clone was seen a few times. Written as DNA, the CDR3 is TGTGCCAGCAGCTTTGGACATGCCTACGAGCAGTACTTC. Amino acid sequence: CASSFGHAYEQYF. This rearrangement joins TRBV11-2 to TRBJ2-7, with a possible D match to TRBD1 (5 bases). The length of the CDR3 is 13 residues. Trimming stripped 3 bases from V and 2 bases from J, with 8 bases between. Germline V gene lookup returns CDR1 SGHAT and CDR2 FQNNGV.

The chain joins TRBV19 to TRBJ2-1, with 7 bases matching TRBD2. Germline CDR1 and CDR2: LNHDA and SQIVND (reference sequence). The ends lost 7 bases at V and 0 bases at J; junction bases unmatched: 12. The CDR3 runs 17 residues. The CDR3 region has the DNA TGTGCCAGTACGTTCTTCGGCGGGAGAGGCTCCTACAATGAGCAGTTCTTC. It encodes CASTFFGGRGSYNEQFF. The full variable domain, completed using reference TRBV19 and TRBJ2-1, is DGGITQSPKYLFRKEGQNVTLSCEQNLNHDAMYWYRQDPGQGLRLIYYSQIVNDFQKGDIAEGYSVSREKKESFPLTVTSAQKNPTAFYLCASTFFGGRGSYNEQFFGPGTRLTVL.

This clone was detected only a few times. This chain uses TRBV29-1 with TRBJ2-7; 7 bases agree with TRBD1. Germline loops: CDR1 SQVTM, CDR2 ANQGSEA. V shed 1 base and J 0 bases; nucleotides not matched to a gene: 6. This CDR3 comprises 15 residues. The CDR3 nucleotides read TGCAGCGTTGAAGGGGACAGCTCCTACTCCTACGAGCAGTACTTC. The encoded protein is CSVEGDSSYSYEQYF.

This chain links TRBV5-4 with TRBJ2-7, with 7 bases lining up with TRBD1. This CDR3 contains 14 residues. Trimming cost V 2 bases and J 0 bases; bases outside gene matches: 2. Germline V gives CDR1 SGHNT, CDR2 YYREEE (reference sequence). The CDR3, as DNA: TGTGCCAGCAGCTTTACAGGGGACTCCTACGAGCAGTACTTC. It specifies CASSFTGDSYEQYF.

J is TRBJ2-5 and V is TRBV6-6; D might be TRBD2 (5 bases). V was cut by 2 bases and J by 5 bases, with 12 bases left in between. The CDR3 is 14 residues long. Germline V gene lookup returns CDR1 MNHNY and CDR2 SVGAGI (reference sequence). The CDR3 coding sequence is TGTGCCAGCAGTTACAGAGCGGCTGAGGAGACCCAGTACTTC. Residues: CASSYRAAEETQYF.

This clone is categorized as medium-sized. This rearrangement joins TRBV4-1 to TRBJ2-7, with TRBD1 matching 9 bases. V gave up 1 base and J gave up 6 bases; unmatched junction bases: 4. The CDR3 sequence is 14 residues long. Germline V gene sequence: CDR1 MGHRA, CDR2 YSYEKL. In DNA, the CDR3 is TGCGCCAGCAGCCAAGGGACAGGGGTGGGCGAGCAGTACTTC. Its protein product is CASSQGTGVGEQYF.